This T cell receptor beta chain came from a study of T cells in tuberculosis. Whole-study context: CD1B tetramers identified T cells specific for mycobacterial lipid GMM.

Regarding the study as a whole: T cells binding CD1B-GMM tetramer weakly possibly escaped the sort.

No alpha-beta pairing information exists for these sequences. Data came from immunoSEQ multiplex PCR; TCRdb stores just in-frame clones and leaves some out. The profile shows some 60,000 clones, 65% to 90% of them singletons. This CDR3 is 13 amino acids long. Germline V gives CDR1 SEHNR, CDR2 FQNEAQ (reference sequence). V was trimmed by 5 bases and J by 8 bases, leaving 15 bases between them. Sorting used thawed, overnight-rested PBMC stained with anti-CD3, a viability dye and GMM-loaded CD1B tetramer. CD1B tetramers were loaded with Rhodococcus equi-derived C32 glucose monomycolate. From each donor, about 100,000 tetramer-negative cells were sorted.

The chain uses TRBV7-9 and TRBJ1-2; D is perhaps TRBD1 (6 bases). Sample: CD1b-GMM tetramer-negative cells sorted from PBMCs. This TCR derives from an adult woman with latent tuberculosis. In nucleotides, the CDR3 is TGTGCCAGCAGCGTAAATACAGGGATAGGCTACACCTTC. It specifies CASSVNTGIGYTF. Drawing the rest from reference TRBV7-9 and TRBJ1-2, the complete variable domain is DTGVSQNPRHKITKRGQNVTFRCDPISEHNRLYWYRQTLGQGPEFLTYFQNEAQLEKSRLLSDRFSAERPKGSFSTLEIQRTEQGDSAMYLCASSVNTGIGYTFGSGTRLTVV.